Listed here are 18 T cell receptor beta chains from one sample, sequenced in a study of graft-versus-host responses after intestinal transplantation. TCRdb's copy holds only in-frame clones and misses some; the assay was immunoSEQ multiplex PCR. Here the sample spans about 120,000 clones, 85% to 95% being singletons. Their antigens are not known. The sample was unstimulated CD8+ T cells sorted from spleen or lymph node cells, taken before intestinal transplant. The receptors were gathered from a human donor who received an intestinal transplant.

The rearrangement uses TRBV7-6 and TRBJ2-3; 10 positions agree with TRBD1. The CDR3 length is 16 residues. The J segment lost 2 bases and the V segment lost 5 bases, leaving 7 bases of the junction unmatched. Germline CDR1 and CDR2: SGHVS and FNYEAQ. The CDR3, as DNA: TGTGCCAGCAGCCCAGACGGGACAGGGGACACAGATACGCAGTATTTT. It yields the protein CASSPDGTGDTDTQYF.

This sequence joins TRBV5-6 and TRBJ2-7, with unresolved D. This CDR3 has 16 amino acids. Per germline, CDR1 SGHDT and CDR2 YYEEEE. The V end was cut by 0 bases, the J end by 2 bases, with 15 bases between. The CDR3 nucleotides read TGTGCCAGCAGCTTGGTTGGGGAACAGAGTACCTACGAGCAGTACTTC. It specifies CASSLVGEQSTYEQYF.

This rearrangement joins TRBV6-1 to TRBJ1-5; D gene uncertain. V lost 5 bases to trimming and J lost 8 bases, with 10 bases between them. This CDR3 is 12 amino acids long. Germline V gives CDR1 MNHNS, CDR2 SASEGT. CDR3 protein: CASSYSTKPQHF. The CDR3 DNA follows: TGTGCCAGCAGTTATTCGACCAAGCCCCAGCATTTT.

The rearrangement links TRBV7-2 to TRBJ2-1, with 10 bases aligning to TRBD2. Per the germline V gene, CDR1 is SGHTA and CDR2 is FQGNSA. With V trimmed by 3 bases and J by 4 bases, 6 bases remained unmatched. The CDR3 has 16 residues. In DNA form, the CDR3 reads TGTGCCAGCAGCTTTATACTAGCGGGACCTTACAATGAGCAGTTCTTC. This sequence encodes CASSFILAGPYNEQFF.

The V and J genes are TRBV6-5 and TRBJ1-5, with D tentatively TRBD1 (5 bases). The germline V gene encodes CDR1 MNHEY and CDR2 SVGAGI. V was cut by 2 bases and J by 7 bases, with 9 bases left in between. The CDR3 covers 13 residues. The CDR3, as DNA: TGTGCCAGCAGTTACGGGGGGTGGCAGCCCCAGCATTTT. It yields the protein CASSYGGWQPQHF.

The table lists this clone with a few counts. The chain links TRBV7-9 to TRBJ1-2, with a possible D match to TRBD1 (6 bases). This CDR3 spans 15 amino acids. Germline CDR1 and CDR2: SEHNR and FQNEAQ (reference sequence). Trimming pared 0 bases from V and 3 bases from J, leaving 11 bases between. The CDR3 DNA reads as TGTGCCAGCAGCTTAGCGCCGGCAGGGGACTATGGCTACACCTTC. It translates to CASSLAPAGDYGYTF.

With respect to this clone: Sequence at one end of the junction differs from germline and may be a read error. V is TRBV4-1 and J is TRBJ2-3, with D maybe TRBD2 (5 bases). CDR3 length: 12 amino acids. Germline assignment: CDR1 MGHRA and CDR2 YSYEKL. CDR3 residues: CASSQDGVVRGF. The DNA for the CDR3 is TGCGCCAGCAGCCAAGACGGGGTGGTCCGTGGTTTT.

This rearrangement joins TRBV28 to TRBJ2-3, with 11 nucleotides matching TRBD2. The CDR3 spans 14 residues. Germline trimming cut 2 bases from V and 6 bases from J; bases unmatched to any gene: 1. Looked up from germline, CDR1 is MDHEN and CDR2 is SYDVKM. CDR3 nucleotide sequence: TGTGCCAGCAGTTTAGTAGCGGGAGGGGATACGCAGTATTTT. Translation gives CASSLVAGGDTQYF.

This chain links TRBV30 with TRBJ2-7, with TRBD2 identical over 10 bases. CDR1 and CDR2 (germline): GTSNPN, SVGIG (reference sequence). There are 13 residues in the CDR3. Unmatched junction bases numbered 0, after V lost 4 bases and J lost 0 bases. CDR3 in DNA: TGTGCCTGGACTAGCGGGAGCTCCTACGAGCAGTACTTC. Protein sequence: CAWTSGSSYEQYF.

The chain has TRBV28 and TRBJ2-1, with 14 bases matching TRBD2. Losses at the gene ends were 2 bases for V and 5 bases for J; bases not matched to a gene: 8. The germline gives CDR1 MDHEN, CDR2 SYDVKM. The CDR3 extends over 18 amino acids. CDR3 nucleotides: TGTGCCAGCAGTTTAGCGGGACTAGCGGGAGCGAGCGACAATGAGCAGTTCTTC. Its translation: CASSLAGLAGASDNEQFF.

V is TRBV9 and J is TRBJ2-1; 7 bases agree with TRBD2. The CDR3 runs 16 residues. In germline, CDR1 is SGDLS, CDR2 YYNGEE. Trimming removed 4 bases from V and 2 bases from J; junction bases left unmatched: 9. The CDR3 region has the DNA TGTGCCAGCAGCCCAGGGACTAACGAACCCTACAATGAGCAGTTCTTC. It yields the protein CASSPGTNEPYNEQFF. Complete variable domain (other parts from reference TRBV9 and TRBJ2-1): DSGVTQTPKHLITATGQRVTLRCSPRSGDLSVYWYQQSLDQGLQFLIQYYNGEERAKGNILERFSAQQFPDLHSELNLSSLELGDSALYFCASSPGTNEPYNEQFFGPGTRLTVL.

This clone was seen only once. The CDR3 protein is CASSLVGPDQVNTEAFF. CDR3 in DNA: TGTGCCAGCAGCTTAGTAGGGCCTGATCAGGTGAACACTGAAGCTTTCTTT. The gene calls are TRBV7-6 and TRBJ1-1; D is undetermined. CDR3 length: 17 residues. Germline CDR1 is SGHVS and CDR2 is FNYEAQ. The ends were cut back, 1 base at V and 0 bases at J, with 15 bases in the middle.

In regard to this clone: The junction and the germline gene differ at one end; a read error may be behind it. The chain joins TRBV7-7 to TRBJ1-1; D may be TRBD1 (5 bases). This CDR3 has 13 residues. Germline loops: CDR1 SSHAT, CDR2 FNYEAQ (reference sequence). CDR3 region: CASSLAGHTEAFF. Here the CDR3 DNA reads TGTGCTAGCAGCTTAGCGGGACACACTGAAGCTTTCTTT.

This clone was counted a single time. V usage is TRBV11-2 and J usage is TRBJ2-7; no clear D. The CDR3 contains 15 residues. CDR1 is SGHAT, CDR2 FQNNGV, per germline. V was trimmed by 5 bases and J by 0 bases, leaving 14 bases between them. The CDR3 nucleotides read TGTGCCAGCAGCCCCGGGTTCCCGGGCTCCTACGAGCAGTACTTC. Protein product: CASSPGFPGSYEQYF.

The chain has TRBV25-1 and TRBJ2-1; 8 bases fit TRBD2. CDR3 size: 10 residues. Germline CDR1 MGHDK, CDR2 SYGVNS. The V and J ends lost 9 bases and 14 bases, in that order; junction bases with no gene match: 6. CDR3 DNA: TGTGCCAGTAGCGGGATAGTCAAGTTCTTC. It translates to CASSGIVKFF.

J is TRBJ2-2 and V is TRBV27; the D is unclear. Germline V CDR1 and CDR2: MNHEY, SMNVEV (reference sequence). V lost 5 bases, J lost 1 base, and 5 bases lay in between. This CDR3 is built from 13 residues. DNA of the CDR3: TGTGCCAGCAGTGGGCAGAACACCGGGGAGCTGTTTTTT. It yields the protein CASSGQNTGELFF.

This clone occurred once. This chain uses TRBV27 with TRBJ2-7; TRBD2 is a possible D gene (6 bases). The CDR3 loop spans 13 amino acids. Trimming left V 6 bases short and J 2 bases short, with 11 bases between. Germline V gene data show CDR1 as MNHEY and CDR2 as SMNVEV (reference sequence). CDR3 sequence (DNA): TGTGCCAGCAGCATAGCGGTGGCCTACGAGCAGTACTTC. Translated, it gives CASSIAVAYEQYF.

The rearrangement links TRBV14 to TRBJ1-1; a possible D gene is TRBD1 (5 bases). Per the germline V gene, CDR1 is SGHDN and CDR2 is FVKESK. This CDR3 region has 13 residues. Trimming left V 3 bases short and J 1 base short, with 6 bases between. Written as DNA, the CDR3 is TGTGCCAGCAGCCACCAGGGGAACACTGAAGCTTTCTTT. This encodes CASSHQGNTEAFF.